The next 14 T cell receptor beta chains were all read from a single sample in a study of blood T cell repertoires in COVID-19. The method was immunoSEQ multiplex PCR; TCRdb's version includes in-frame clones alone and lacks a portion of them. The profile shows tens of thousands of clones, roughly 80% of them singletons. Sequencing was performed on peripheral blood. The receptors stem from a human donor in a cohort sampled during active COVID-19.

The J gene is TRBJ1-1, the V gene TRBV19; a weak D match, TRBD1 (5 bases). The CDR3 runs to 12 residues. Trimming took off 3 bases at V and 13 bases at J, with 15 bases between the two ends. The germline gives CDR1 LNHDA, CDR2 SQIVND (reference sequence). CDR3 protein: CASSIRLSRVFF. CDR3 sequence (DNA): TGTGCCAGTAGTATCCGCCTCTCCAGGGTTTTCTTT.

This chain links TRBV28 with TRBJ1-1; D ambiguous. CDR3 length: 14 residues. The germline V gene encodes CDR1 MDHEN and CDR2 SYDVKM. Trimming stripped 7 bases from V and 0 bases from J, with 12 bases between. DNA for the CDR3: TGTGCCAGCACCCCCCCGCGGATGAACACTGAAGCTTTCTTT. It specifies CASTPPRMNTEAFF.

The gene calls are TRBV9 and TRBJ1-4; D remains unclear. The germline CDR1 and CDR2 sequences are SGDLS and YYNGEE. Trimming stripped 0 bases from V and 6 bases from J, with 12 bases between. The CDR3 consists of 15 residues. The CDR3 sequence is CASSVVGSEHEKLFF. DNA of the CDR3: TGTGCCAGCAGCGTAGTGGGCAGTGAGCATGAAAAACTGTTTTTT.

The chain joins TRBV5-1 to TRBJ2-7; maybe TRBD2 (5 bases). The CDR3 has 18 amino acids. The V end was cut by 0 bases, the J end by 2 bases, with 21 bases between. Germline lookup yields CDR1 SGHRS and CDR2 YFSETQ. The CDR3 sequence: CASSLEPTQPGSPYEQYF. For the CDR3, the DNA is TGCGCCAGCAGCTTGGAACCTACGCAGCCGGGGTCCCCCTACGAGCAGTACTTC.

The chain employs TRBV5-6 and TRBJ2-5, with 7 bases matching TRBD2. The CDR3 sequence is 13 residues long. The trim removed 4 bases at V and 4 bases at J, leaving 4 bases unmatched. From germline, CDR1 is SGHDT and CDR2 YYEEEE. The CDR3, as DNA: TGTGCCAGCAGCGTCGGGGGGATAGAGACCCAGTACTTC. Amino acids: CASSVGGIETQYF.

The chain combines TRBV15 with TRBJ2-1, with D possibly TRBD2 on 7 matching bases. The CDR3 consists of 16 residues. V lost 0 bases and J lost 2, with 11 bases in between. Germline CDR1 and CDR2: LNHNV and YYDKDF (reference sequence). For the CDR3, the DNA is TGTGCCACCAGCAGAGAGTTAGGGGGGGCCTACAATGAGCAGTTCTTC. Amino acid sequence: CATSRELGGAYNEQFF.

The rearrangement links TRBV12-3 or TRBV12-4 to TRBJ1-1, with D possibly matching TRBD1 (5 bases). The CDR3 is 13 amino acids. The V gene lost 6 bases and the J gene lost 1 base, with 9 bases spanning the gap. The CDR3 reads CASRETENTEAFF. The DNA for the CDR3 is TGTGCCAGCAGAGAGACAGAGAACACTGAAGCTTTCTTT.

V and J are TRBV5-1 and TRBJ1-1; D gene unclear. CDR3 size: 15 residues. Germline lookup yields CDR1 SGHRS and CDR2 YFSETQ. The V and J ends lost 0 bases and 2 bases respectively, with 11 bases between them. The CDR3 region has the DNA TGCGCCAGCAGCTTGGACAGCCTCACCAACACTGAAGCTTTCTTT. Translating it yields CASSLDSLTNTEAFF.

The V call is TRBV4-1, the J call TRBJ2-7; D remains ambiguous. The V gene's germline CDR1 is MGHRA and CDR2 YSYEKL. This CDR3 is built from 13 residues. The V end lost 4 bases, the J end lost 0 bases, and 7 bases lay between the germline ends. CDR3 in DNA: TGCGCCAGCAGCCCCCTTAGCTCCTACGAGCAGTACTTC. This sequence encodes CASSPLSSYEQYF.

This chain uses TRBV5-1 with TRBJ1-1; 8 positions match TRBD1. CDR3 length: 12 amino acids. Trimming took 5 bases from V and 11 from J; bases not matched to a gene: 8. CDR1 SGHRS and CDR2 YFSETQ come from the germline V gene. In DNA, the CDR3 is TGCGCCAGCAGTACTACAGGGGGGGATGCTTTCTTT. It specifies CASSTTGGDAFF.

V and J are TRBV29-1 and TRBJ2-3; a possible D gene is TRBD1 (5 bases). This CDR3 has 15 amino acids. Germline CDR1 SQVTM, CDR2 ANQGSEA. Trimming cost V 0 bases and J 2 bases, with 12 bases left between them. For the CDR3, the DNA is TGCAGCGTTGAAGATGTGGGCAGGGCCACAGATACGCAGTATTTT. This encodes CSVEDVGRATDTQYF.

The V gene is TRBV5-1, the J gene TRBJ2-6; D ambiguous. CDR3 size: 17 residues. Germline assignment: CDR1 SGHRS and CDR2 YFSETQ. V was shortened by 1 base and J by 0 bases, with 11 bases between the two germline ends. CDR3 residues: CASSLLTAHSGANVLTF. The DNA for the CDR3 is TGCGCCAGCAGCTTGCTCACAGCCCACTCTGGGGCCAACGTCCTGACTTTC.

The chain has TRBV4-2 and TRBJ2-5; D is possibly TRBD2 (6 bases). This CDR3 region has 14 residues. V dropped 0 bases and J dropped 10 bases, with 15 bases sitting between them. Germline CDR1 is LGHNA and CDR2 is YNFKEQ. CDR3 nucleotide sequence: TGTGCCAGCAGCCAAGATTTTCTCAAGGACTACCAGTACTTC. It codes for CASSQDFLKDYQYF.

This chain connects TRBV11-2 to TRBJ2-2; possibly TRBD1 for D (5 bases). The CDR3 is made up of 15 amino acids. The V gene's germline CDR1 is SGHAT and CDR2 FQNNGV. V lost 3 bases, J lost 1 base, and 9 bases lay in between. The CDR3 DNA reads as TGTGCCAGCAGCTTTAGAAGGGGGAACACCGGGGAGCTGTTTTTT. Translated: CASSFRRGNTGELFF.